This T cell receptor beta chain was identified during a study of OX40 agonist ivuxolimab in advanced cancers. Turning to the overall study: Ivuxolimab was a fully human IgG2 agonistic monoclonal antibody targeting the costimulatory receptor OX40 (CD134). Among the 52 dose-escalation patients, 19 had hepatocellular carcinoma, 15 melanoma, 9 renal cell carcinoma and 9 head and neck cancer. The purpose of peripheral TCRbeta sequencing was to test whether ivuxolimab changed TCR sequence diversity and led to clonal T-cell expansion. The dose-escalation cohort was 82.7% male with a mean age of roughly 60 years, ranging from roughly 23 to 90. Partial responses were achieved by three dose-escalation patients, of whom one had hepatocellular carcinoma and two had cutaneous melanoma. The monotherapy dose-escalation portion (N = 52 patients) of the phase I ivuxolimab trial is reported in the paper. Prior anti-PD-1, anti-PD-L1 or anti-CTLA-4 therapy was permitted, and checkpoint inhibitors had been received by about 37% of dose-escalation patients. Intravenous ivuxolimab was administered to patients every 2 weeks at six dose levels: 0.01, 0.1, 0.3, 1.5, 3 and 10 mg/kg. On the study overall, not on this receptor specifically: In the 0.1-3.0 mg/kg groups, partial responders were among the patients with the lowest normalized peripheral clonal expansion, particularly in CD8+ T cells. Low levels of normalized T-cell clonal expansion were also seen in some nonresponding patients. After ivuxolimab, more expanded clones were found on average in CD8+ T cells than in CD4+ T cells. Which antigens the clonally expanded peripheral T cells were specific for was not determined. At doses from 0.1 to 3.0 mg/kg, clonal expansion was seen in both CD4+ and CD8+ blood T cells between baseline and week 6.

V is cut back by 3 bases and J by 2 bases, with 0 bases in the junction unmatched. Reading from cysteine to phenylalanine, the CDR3 counts 13 amino acids. Of the read, only the CDR3 DNA is kept; its 39 bases are in frame from base 1. CDR1 is given as SGHAT and CDR2 as FQNNGV, both from the germline V gene. Genomic DNA was isolated from the sorted cells so that the TCRbeta CDR3 region could be sequenced. The immunoSEQ Assay was used for sequencing of TCRbeta CDR3 regions. What TCRdb holds here is the immuneACCESS table cut down to in-frame rearrangements. Part of the clones is not present; checked against another copy, under half of the missing clones reflect an unresolved V gene, and the others are unexplained. Recorded for this sample are around 94,000 clones; under 95% of them occurred a single time. Approximately 3.6% of the sample is in the top ten clones. Regarding this clone: This receptor's antigen is unknown. Qualities for individual bases were not recorded, and no much larger clone is one base off.

The trial excluded patients who had a history of autoimmune disease or were on systemic immunosuppression. Peripheral blood for TCR sequencing was drawn from every dose cohort at baseline, at cycle 4 day 1 and at cycle 7 day 1. Samples were obtained from an open-label, multicenter, first-in-human phase I dose-escalation trial of ivuxolimab. Adults with locally advanced or metastatic melanoma, renal cell, hepatocellular, or head and neck squamous cell carcinoma were enrolled in the trial. Before TCR sequencing, CD4+ and CD8+ T cells were separately sorted from peripheral blood. The rearrangement joined TRBV11-2 to TRBJ2-7, and TRBD2 matches 8 of the central bases. The sequence was collected from an adult with an advanced solid tumor such as melanoma, head and neck, liver or kidney cancer. Sequencing used CD4+ or CD8+ T cells sorted from blood, obtained in a trial of the OX40 agonist ivuxolimab. This receptor carries the CDR3 CASSLGLAYEQYF. The base sequence is TGTGCCAGCAGCTTGGGACTAGCCTACGAGCAGTACTTC. The reference TRBV11-2 and TRBJ2-7 proteins fill in what lies around the CDR3, so the full variable domain reads EAGVAQSPRYKIIEKRQSVAFWCNPISGHATLYWYQQILGQGPKLLIQFQNNGVVDDSQLPKDRFSAERLKGVDSTLKIQPAKLEDSAVYLCASSLGLAYEQYFGPGTRLTVT.